Below are 18 T cell receptor beta chains sequenced from a single sample in a study of identifying expanded T cells in peripheral blood. The data were produced by immunoSEQ multiplex PCR, yet TCRdb's version contains in-frame clones alone and is incomplete. In the table there are tens of thousands of clones, roughly 90% of which are singletons. What was sequenced was blood. The receptors were gathered from a person aged 18 to 70 in good health.

V is TRBV4-1 and J is TRBJ2-7, with TRBD2 matching 13 bases. J was trimmed by 0 bases and V by 0 bases; bases with no gene match: 8. Germline CDR1 reads MGHRA; CDR2 reads YSYEKL. This CDR3 is 19 amino acids long. CDR3: CASSQEGLAGRQYSYEQYF. Here the CDR3 DNA reads TGCGCCAGCAGCCAAGAGGGACTAGCGGGGCGACAATACTCCTACGAGCAGTACTTC.

The chain links TRBV10-3 to TRBJ1-3; D is unresolved. Germline V gene data show CDR1 as ENHRY and CDR2 as SYGVKD. The CDR3 covers 13 residues. Trimming removed 10 bases at V and 3 bases at J, with 13 bases between. In DNA form, the CDR3 reads TGTGCCACCGAAGATTTTGGTGGAAACACCATATATTTT. It is translated as CATEDFGGNTIYF.

CDR3 DNA sequence: TGTGCCAGCACCTCCGGCGCGGGGGTGTACAATGAGCAGTTCTTC. Amino acid sequence: CASTSGAGVYNEQFF. This rearrangement joins TRBV11-2 to TRBJ2-1; 7 nucleotides line up with TRBD2. Germline V CDR1 and CDR2: SGHAT, FQNNGV. The CDR3 has 15 amino acids. V lost 7 bases to trimming and J lost 4 bases; unmatched junction nucleotides: 10.

The chain couples TRBV12-5 to TRBJ2-7; D might be TRBD2 (5 bases). Looked up from germline, CDR1 is LGHNT and CDR2 is FRNRAP. This CDR3 contains 14 residues. V was trimmed by 6 bases and J by 2 bases, leaving 14 bases between them. This chain's CDR3 is CASGSRDSTYEQYF. CDR3 nucleotide sequence: TGTGCTAGTGGAAGCCGGGATTCAACCTACGAGCAGTACTTC.

J is TRBJ1-3 and V is TRBV28; possible D gene TRBD1, 5 bases. CDR1 and CDR2 (germline): MDHEN, SYDVKM. The CDR3 length is 15 residues. Trimming took off 4 bases at V and 6 bases at J, with 16 bases between the two ends. CDR3 sequence reads: CASSSLRVLENTIYF. CDR3 bases: TGTGCCAGCAGTTCCCTCAGGGTACTGGAAAACACCATATATTTT.

This clone was seen a single time. The chain recombines TRBV29-1 with TRBJ2-7, with D perhaps given as TRBD1 or TRBD2 (5 bases each). There are 13 residues in the CDR3. Germline values: CDR1 SQVTM, CDR2 ANQGSEA. Trimming shortened V by 5 bases and J by 3 bases, and 14 bases separated the two germline ends. The CDR3 DNA reads as TGCAGCGTTAAGAGGAGAGGGGACTACGAGCAGTACTTC. Encoded protein: CSVKRRGDYEQYF.

The chain couples TRBV15 to TRBJ2-1; perhaps TRBD2 as D (6 bases). Between the trimmed V and J ends, which lost 0 bases and 3 bases, there was a span of 9 bases. The germline V gene encodes CDR1 LNHNV and CDR2 YYDKDF (reference sequence). CDR3 length equals 15 residues. The CDR3, as DNA: TGTGCCACCAGCAGAGATTGGGAGGACTACAATGAGCAGTTCTTC. As protein: CATSRDWEDYNEQFF.

The chain is built from TRBV25-1 and TRBJ2-5; 15 nucleotides line up with TRBD2. In germline, CDR1 is MGHDK, CDR2 SYGVNS. V dropped 8 bases and J dropped 5; count of bases not matched to a gene: 15. This CDR3 is built from 18 residues. Written as DNA, the CDR3 is TGTGCCAGCGGACCGACCGGGACTAGCGGGAGGATATTTGAGACCCAGTACTTC. Encoded protein: CASGPTGTSGRIFETQYF.

The chain employs TRBV28 and TRBJ1-5; D not resolved. This CDR3 region has 12 residues. V lost 5 bases, J lost 9 bases, and 11 bases lay in between. Looked up from germline, CDR1 is MDHEN and CDR2 is SYDVKM. CDR3 in amino acids: CASSIALMPQHF. The CDR3 DNA follows: TGTGCCAGCAGTATAGCATTAATGCCCCAGCATTTT.

The gene calls are TRBV4-2 and TRBJ1-5; D may be TRBD1 (5 bases). The ends were cut back, 1 base at V and 5 bases at J, with 9 bases in the middle. CDR1 is LGHNA and CDR2 is YNFKEQ in the germline V gene. The CDR3 extends over 14 amino acids. In DNA form, the CDR3 reads TGTGCCAGCAGCCAAGGGGGGGGAGATCAGCCCCAGCATTTT. Translating it yields CASSQGGGDQPQHF.

This sequence joins TRBV19 and TRBJ2-1; possibly TRBD1 or TRBD2 for D (5 bases each). Germline CDR1 and CDR2: LNHDA and SQIVND (reference sequence). The CDR3 contains 15 residues. Trimming took off 6 bases at V and 2 bases at J, with 14 bases between the two ends. The CDR3 region is CASRYRTDAYNEQFF. In DNA, the CDR3 is TGTGCCAGTAGATACAGGACTGATGCCTACAATGAGCAGTTCTTC. Drawing the rest from reference TRBV19 and TRBJ2-1, the complete variable domain is DGGITQSPKYLFRKEGQNVTLSCEQNLNHDAMYWYRQDPGQGLRLIYYSQIVNDFQKGDIAEGYSVSREKKESFPLTVTSAQKNPTAFYLCASRYRTDAYNEQFFGPGTRLTVL.

In its sample, this clone was seen a few times. V and J are TRBV18 and TRBJ1-2; the D gene is possibly TRBD1 (5 bases). Germline lookup yields CDR1 KGHSH and CDR2 LQKENI. The CDR3 loop spans 13 amino acids. Trimming left V 5 bases short and J 7 bases short, with 14 bases between. The CDR3 sequence is CASSGTELRGYTF. CDR3 DNA: TGTGCCAGCTCAGGGACGGAGCTACGTGGCTACACCTTC. Drawing the rest from reference TRBV18 and TRBJ1-2, the complete variable domain is NAGVMQNPRHLVRRRGQEARLRCSPMKGHSHVYWYRQLPEEGLKFMVYLQKENIIDESGMPKERFSAEFPKEGPSILRIQQVVRGDSAAYFCASSGTELRGYTFGSGTRLTVV.

The genes are TRBV7-8 and TRBJ1-1; D unclear. V was clipped by 4 bases and J by 3 bases, with 9 bases between them. The germline V gene encodes CDR1 SGHVS and CDR2 FQNEAQ. This CDR3 comprises 13 residues. DNA of the CDR3: TGTGCCAGCAGCTCCTCAAGGGACACTGAAGCTTTCTTT. Protein: CASSSSRDTEAFF.

The V call is TRBV6-5, the J call TRBJ1-3; 7 bases agree with TRBD1. The CDR3 covers 13 residues. Germline values: CDR1 MNHEY, CDR2 SVGAGI. Losses at the gene ends were 8 bases for V and 0 bases for J; bases not matched to a gene: 1. CDR3 in DNA: TGTGCCAGCCGGGACAGCTCTGGAAACACCATATATTTT. It codes for CASRDSSGNTIYF.

The chain links TRBV9 to TRBJ1-2, with 8 bases aligning to TRBD1. The germline CDR1 and CDR2 sequences are SGDLS and YYNGEE. Trimming cost V 5 bases and J 6 bases; bases outside gene matches: 9. The CDR3 has 14 amino acids. The CDR3 DNA reads as TGTGCCAGCAGTCGGAACAGGGGGGAGAATGGCTACACCTTC. Residues: CASSRNRGENGYTF.

The chain couples TRBV7-9 to TRBJ1-5, with 8 bases fitting TRBD1. Germline CDR1 is SEHNR and CDR2 is FQNEAQ (reference sequence). The V gene end was trimmed by 1 base and the J gene end by 6 bases; junction bases not matched to a gene: 5. This CDR3 comprises 15 residues. Here the CDR3 reads CASSLGSGGLQPQHF. The CDR3 DNA sequence: TGTGCCAGCAGCTTAGGTTCAGGGGGCCTTCAGCCCCAGCATTTT. Full variable domain (missing parts from reference TRBV7-9 and TRBJ1-5): DTGVSQNPRHKITKRGQNVTFRCDPISEHNRLYWYRQTLGQGPEFLTYFQNEAQLEKSRLLSDRFSAERPKGSFSTLEIQRTEQGDSAMYLCASSLGSGGLQPQHFGDGTRLSIL.

The chain carries TRBV6-5 and TRBJ2-6, with no clear D. Germline V CDR1 and CDR2: MNHEY, SVGAGI. This CDR3 has 15 residues. V lost 0 bases to trimming and J lost 0 bases, with 3 bases between them. The CDR3 DNA is TGTGCCAGCAGTTACTCCCTCTCTGGGGCCAACGTCCTGACTTTC. Its protein product is CASSYSLSGANVLTF.

J is TRBJ2-3 and V is TRBV6-5; D is possibly TRBD2 (7 bases). Trimming pared 10 bases from V and 0 bases from J, leaving 17 bases between. The length of the CDR3 is 15 residues. CDR1 is MNHEY, CDR2 SVGAGI, per germline. The CDR3 DNA reads as TGTGCCACCAGAGGGGGGGTTTCTAGCACAGATACGCAGTATTTT. This sequence encodes CATRGGVSSTDTQYF.